The following is a TCR beta chain sequence with its context. The entry originates in a study of OX40 agonist ivuxolimab in advanced cancers. For the study at large: Treatment received earlier with anti-PD-1, anti-PD-L1 or anti-CTLA-4 agents was allowed, and around 36% had some.

The CDR3 contains 13 residues. Per the germline V gene, CDR1 is LNHNV and CDR2 is YYDKDF (reference sequence). V lost 2 bases, J lost 6 bases, and 10 bases lay in between. TCRdb keeps only in-frame clones here, not all; method: immunoSEQ multiplex PCR. The data show 65,000 to 90,000 clones, approximately 86% seen once. Sequenced here: CD4+ or CD8+ T cells sorted from blood, sampled in a trial of the OX40 agonist ivuxolimab. This TCR was sampled from an adult with an advanced solid tumor such as melanoma, head and neck, liver or kidney cancer. The chain recombines TRBV15 with TRBJ1-2; TRBD1 is a possible D gene (5 bases). The CDR3: CATSRRGLDGYTF. The CDR3 region has the DNA TGTGCCACCAGCAGAAGGGGCTTAGATGGCTACACCTTC. Full variable domain (outside the CDR3, taken from reference TRBV15 and TRBJ1-2): DAMVIQNPRYQVTQFGKPVTLSCSQTLNHNVMYWYQQKSSQAPKLLFHYYDKDFNNEADTPDNFQSRRPNTSFCFLDIRSPGLGDTAMYLCATSRRGLDGYTFGSGTRLTVV.